This T cell receptor (beta chain) was profiled in a study of vaccination and CD4 T cells after COVID-19. The Oncomine TCR Beta short-read assay sequenced DNA from cultured CD4+ T cells. TCRdb ran MiXCR on the PCR reads and lists one entry per CDR3 protein. The repertoire holds more than 10,000 distinct CDR3 sequences, with 65% to 85% as singletons. CDR3 length: 14 amino acids. Germline-derived CDR1 and CDR2 are SQVTM and ANQGSEA. V was trimmed by 5 bases and J by 2 bases, leaving 12 bases between them. Treatment specified: roughly ten-day PBMC culture with coronavirus spike peptide pools or control peptides (ViraFEST assay). The authors isolated CD4+ T cells by negative selection after around 10 days of culture. Comments on this clonotype: What it binds is not known.

The sample comprised CD4+ T cells from blood, cultured in vitro. The J gene is TRBJ2-2, the V gene TRBV29-1; D might be TRBD2 (6 bases). The receptor was isolated from a human donor who had recovered from COVID-19. Here the CDR3 reads CSVSGTANTGELFF. For the CDR3, the DNA is TGCAGCGTTTCCGGGACTGCAAACACCGGGGAGCTGTTTTTT.